This T cell receptor (beta chain) derives from a study of T cell repertoires in cytomegalovirus infection. Overall study: Both CMV infection and a matching HLA type were indicated by public TCR beta signatures.

The CDR3 spans 14 residues. In germline, CDR1 is KGHSH, CDR2 LQKENI. TCRdb reanalysed the reads using MiXCR and keeps one entry per CDR3 protein. Found here are some 560,000 distinct CDR3 sequences, around 40% of them singletons; the top ten hold about 46%. This clonotype was found once. The antigen is not known. A junction boundary mismatches the germline segment, possibly from a read error. The source was cultured PBMCs, collected from culture after CMV antigen stimulation. The receptor comes from a human donor in good health (CMV status not recorded). Some clones in this sample may be carry-over from other donors' samples. The genes are TRBV18 and TRBJ1-4, with TRBD1 as a possible D gene (5 bases). As DNA, the CDR3 is TGTGCCGGCTCGGACACTTCAACTAATGAAAAACTGTTTTTT. As protein: CAGSDTSTNEKLFF.